Detailed here is one T cell receptor (beta chain). Other nucleotide sequences from this sample produce the same CDR3. Original methodology: Estimation of nucleated cell counts was performed using reference gene primer amplification. The assay was immunoSEQ multiplex PCR, and TCRdb's table has in-frame clones only and misses some. V, J and clone size were drawn from that table, and D and trimming were deduced from the DNA. This table has approximately 400,000 clones, 81% appearing once. This sample is drawn from a study of blood T cell repertoires in COVID-19. Across the whole study: Acute and convalescent COVID-19 samples came from the United States, Italy and Spain. T cells, B-cell-depleted T cells, or PBMCs provided the cDNA or gDNA that served as material.

Germline-derived CDR1 and CDR2 are SGHRS and YFSETQ. V lost 3 bases to trimming and J lost 4 bases; unmatched junction nucleotides: 2. The length of the CDR3 is 15 residues. The chain combines TRBV5-1 with TRBJ2-1; 12 bases line up with TRBD2. The sequenced sample consisted of peripheral blood. The source is a human donor with acute or convalescent COVID-19. The donor label of this sample is uncertain. CDR3 region: CASSSGLAGYNEQFF. The CDR3 nucleotides read TGCGCCAGCAGCTCCGGACTAGCGGGGTACAATGAGCAGTTCTTC.